Listed below are T cell receptor beta chains from one sample, sequenced in a study of T cell changes during pregnancy in multiple sclerosis. Data came from immunoSEQ multiplex PCR; TCRdb stores just in-frame clones and leaves some out. The data show about 41,000 clones, with roughly nine tenths seen just once and approximately 0.61% held by the top ten. The sequences come from CD4+ T cells from peripheral blood mononuclear cells, collected in the first trimester of pregnancy. The source of these receptors is a female donor with multiple sclerosis, enrolled in a pregnancy study. Both conserved end residues are part of each CDR3. A D gene is named only where the DNA matches it firmly. Some rows have no size entry. The others give once, few or many, or a class for an expanded clone.

>once|.|TRBJ1-5|TRBV6-1
CASTRERGQPQHF
TGTGCCAGCACCCGGGAGAGGGGTCAGCCCCAGCATTTT
>.|.|TRBJ2-2|TRBV11-3
CASTPGRNTGELFF
TGTGCCAGCACTCCCGGGAGGAACACCGGGGAGCTGTTTTTT
>.|.|TRBJ2-3|TRBV4-3
CASTPSVVAVSDTQYF
TGCGCCAGCACCCCTTCGGTAGTAGCGGTCTCCGATACGCAGTATTTT
>.|.|TRBJ2-7|TRBV7-2
CASSLSFGGAYEQYF
TGTGCCAGCAGCTTATCATTCGGAGGCGCGTACGAGCAGTACTTC
>once|.|TRBJ2-4|TRBV15
CATSSEVQNIQYF
TGTGCCACCAGCAGCGAGGTACAAAACATTCAGTACTTC
>once|TRBD2|TRBJ2-5|TRBV5-1
CASSLGSGVDYQETQYF
TGCGCCAGCAGCTTGGGTAGCGGGGTCGACTACCAAGAGACCCAGTACTTC
>.|.|TRBJ2-1|TRBV11-2
CASSSARGVNEQFF
TGTGCCAGCAGCTCGGCCCGGGGTGTCAATGAGCAGTTCTTC
>.|TRBD2|TRBJ2-1|TRBV15
CATSSPRISGSINEQFF
TGTGCCACCAGCAGTCCAAGAATCAGCGGGAGTATCAATGAGCAGTTCTTC
>once|.|TRBJ1-5|TRBV7-2
CASSLQTGVTNQPQHF
TGTGCCAGCAGCTTACAGACAGGAGTTACCAATCAGCCCCAGCATTTT
>.|.|TRBJ1-2|TRBV6-5
CASSLLSGSGGYTF
TGTGCCAGCAGCCTACTCTCGGGGTCGGGTGGCTACACCTTC
>.|.|TRBJ1-1|TRBV15
CATRQNTEAFF
TGTGCCACCAGACAGAACACTGAAGCTTTCTTT
>.|.|TRBJ2-3|TRBV9
CASSPAISFTDTQYF
TGTGCCAGCAGCCCCGCCATTAGCTTCACAGATACGCAGTATTTT
>.|.|TRBJ1-1|TRBV29-1
CSTIQLMNTEAFF
TGCAGCACGATACAGCTCATGAACACTGAAGCTTTCTTT
>.|.|TRBJ1-1|TRBV4-2
CASSQEEGSWTEAFF
TGTGCCAGCAGCCAAGAGGAGGGAAGTTGGACTGAAGCTTTCTTT
>once|TRBD1|TRBJ1-5|TRBV19
CATRTGEGTRPQHF
TGTGCCACCCGGACAGGGGAGGGTACAAGGCCCCAGCATTTT
>.|TRBD2|TRBJ2-7|TRBV5-1
CASSSYRLLAGGSYEQYF
TGCGCCAGCAGCTCCTACCGCTTACTAGCGGGAGGCTCCTACGAGCAGTACTTC
>.|.|TRBJ2-1|TRBV9
CASSVAPGGEQFF
TGTGCCAGCAGCGTAGCGCCCGGGGGTGAGCAGTTCTTC
>.|TRBD1|TRBJ1-2|TRBV30
CACNNRGRYGYTF
TGTGCCTGCAACAACAGGGGTCGCTATGGCTACACCTTC